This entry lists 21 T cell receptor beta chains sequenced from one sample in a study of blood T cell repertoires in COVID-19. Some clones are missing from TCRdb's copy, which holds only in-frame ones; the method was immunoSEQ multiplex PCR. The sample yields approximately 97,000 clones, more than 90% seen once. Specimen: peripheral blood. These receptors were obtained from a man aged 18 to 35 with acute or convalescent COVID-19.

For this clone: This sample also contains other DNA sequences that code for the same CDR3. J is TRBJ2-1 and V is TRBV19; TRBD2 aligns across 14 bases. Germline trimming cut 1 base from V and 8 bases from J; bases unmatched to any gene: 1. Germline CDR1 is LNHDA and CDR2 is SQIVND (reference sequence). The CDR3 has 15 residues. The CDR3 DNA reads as TGTGCCAGTAGTATAGGACTAGCGGGAGGGGATGAGCAGTTCTTC. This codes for CASSIGLAGGDEQFF. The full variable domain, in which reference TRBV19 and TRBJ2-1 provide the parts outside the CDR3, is DGGITQSPKYLFRKEGQNVTLSCEQNLNHDAMYWYRQDPGQGLRLIYYSQIVNDFQKGDIAEGYSVSREKKESFPLTVTSAQKNPTAFYLCASSIGLAGGDEQFFGPGTRLTVL.

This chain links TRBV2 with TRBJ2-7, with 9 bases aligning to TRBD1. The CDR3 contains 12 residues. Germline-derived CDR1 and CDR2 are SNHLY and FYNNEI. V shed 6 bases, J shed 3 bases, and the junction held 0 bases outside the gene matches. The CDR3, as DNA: TGTGCCAGCAGGGACAGGGGCTACGAGCAGTACTTC. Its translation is CASRDRGYEQYF.

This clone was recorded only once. The CDR3: CAPRGDRDKLGYEQYF. DNA of the CDR3: TGTGCCCCCAGGGGGGACAGGGACAAGCTAGGCTACGAGCAGTACTTC. The chain uses TRBV19 and TRBJ2-7, with TRBD1 matching 9 bases. The CDR3 contains 16 residues. Germline values: CDR1 LNHDA, CDR2 SQIVND (reference sequence). J was trimmed by 3 bases and V by 11 bases; bases with no gene match: 17. Full variable domain (remainder filled in from reference TRBV19 and TRBJ2-7): DGGITQSPKYLFRKEGQNVTLSCEQNLNHDAMYWYRQDPGQGLRLIYYSQIVNDFQKGDIAEGYSVSREKKESFPLTVTSAQKNPTAFYLCAPRGDRDKLGYEQYFGPGTRLTVT.

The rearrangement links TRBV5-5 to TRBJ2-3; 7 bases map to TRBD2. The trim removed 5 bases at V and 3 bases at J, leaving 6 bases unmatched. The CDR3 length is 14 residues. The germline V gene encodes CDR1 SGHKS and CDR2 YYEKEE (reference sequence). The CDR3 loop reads CASRSGGGTDTQYF. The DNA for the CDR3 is TGTGCCAGCAGGTCGGGAGGAGGTACAGATACGCAGTATTTT.

The CDR3 reads CASSATGGRGETQYF. In DNA form, the CDR3 reads TGTGCCAGCAGCGCAACAGGAGGGCGTGGGGAGACCCAGTACTTC. The rearrangement uses TRBV9 and TRBJ2-5; possibly TRBD2 for D (6 bases). This CDR3 is built from 15 residues. CDR1 and CDR2 (germline): SGDLS, YYNGEE. Trimming cost V 3 bases and J 5 bases, with 17 bases left between them.

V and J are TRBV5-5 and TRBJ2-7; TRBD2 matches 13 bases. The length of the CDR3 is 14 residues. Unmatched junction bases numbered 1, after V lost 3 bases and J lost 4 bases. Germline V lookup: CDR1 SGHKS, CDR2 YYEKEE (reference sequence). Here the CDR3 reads CASSSGLAGYEQYF. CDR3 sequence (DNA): TGTGCCAGCAGCTCGGGACTAGCGGGGTACGAGCAGTACTTC.

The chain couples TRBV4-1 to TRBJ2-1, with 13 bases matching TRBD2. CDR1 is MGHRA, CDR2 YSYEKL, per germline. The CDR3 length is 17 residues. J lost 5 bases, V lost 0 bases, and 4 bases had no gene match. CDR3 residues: CASSQDIGTSGNNEQFF. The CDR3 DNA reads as TGCGCCAGCAGCCAAGATATCGGGACTAGCGGGAACAATGAGCAGTTCTTC.

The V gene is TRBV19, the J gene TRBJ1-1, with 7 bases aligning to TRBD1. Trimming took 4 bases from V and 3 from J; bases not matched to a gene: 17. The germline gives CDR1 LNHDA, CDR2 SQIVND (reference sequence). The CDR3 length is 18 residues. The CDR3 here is CASSSPDRAILLDTEAFF. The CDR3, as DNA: TGTGCCAGTAGTAGCCCTGACAGGGCTATACTGCTGGACACTGAAGCTTTCTTT.

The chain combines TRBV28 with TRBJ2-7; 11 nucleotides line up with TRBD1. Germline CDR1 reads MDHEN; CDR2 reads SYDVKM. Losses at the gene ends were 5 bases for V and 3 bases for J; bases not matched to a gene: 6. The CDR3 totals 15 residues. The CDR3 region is CASSGTGGDLYEQYF. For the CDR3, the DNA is TGTGCCAGCAGTGGGACAGGGGGAGATCTCTACGAGCAGTACTTC.

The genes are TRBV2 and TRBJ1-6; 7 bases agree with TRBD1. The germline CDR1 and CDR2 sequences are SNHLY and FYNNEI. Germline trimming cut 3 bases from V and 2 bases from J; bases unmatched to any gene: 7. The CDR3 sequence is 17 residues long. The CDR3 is CASSERQGITYNSPLHF. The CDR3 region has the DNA TGTGCCAGCAGTGAGAGACAGGGTATAACCTATAATTCACCCCTCCACTTT.

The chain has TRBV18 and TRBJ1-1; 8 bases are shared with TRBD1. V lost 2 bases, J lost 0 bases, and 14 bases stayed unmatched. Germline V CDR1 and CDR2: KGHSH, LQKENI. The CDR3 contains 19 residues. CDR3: CASSPLSKQGAGLNTEAFF. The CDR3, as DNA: TGTGCCAGCTCACCATTATCGAAGCAGGGGGCCGGCTTGAACACTGAAGCTTTCTTT. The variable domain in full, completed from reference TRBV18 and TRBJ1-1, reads NAGVMQNPRHLVRRRGQEARLRCSPMKGHSHVYWYRQLPEEGLKFMVYLQKENIIDESGMPKERFSAEFPKEGPSILRIQQVVRGDSAAYFCASSPLSKQGAGLNTEAFFGQGTRLTVV.

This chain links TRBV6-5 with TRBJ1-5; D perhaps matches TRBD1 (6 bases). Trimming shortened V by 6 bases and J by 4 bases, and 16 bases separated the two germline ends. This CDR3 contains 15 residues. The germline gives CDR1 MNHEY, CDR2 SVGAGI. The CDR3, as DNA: TGTGCCAGCAGGCAGGGACACCTGTATAATCAGCCCCAGCATTTT. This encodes CASRQGHLYNQPQHF.

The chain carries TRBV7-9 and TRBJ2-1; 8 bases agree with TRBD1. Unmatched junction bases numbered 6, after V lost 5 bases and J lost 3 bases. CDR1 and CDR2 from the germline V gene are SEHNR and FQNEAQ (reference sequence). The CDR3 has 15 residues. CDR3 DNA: TGTGCCAGCAGCCTCGGACAGGGCGGCTACAATGAGCAGTTCTTC. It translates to CASSLGQGGYNEQFF.

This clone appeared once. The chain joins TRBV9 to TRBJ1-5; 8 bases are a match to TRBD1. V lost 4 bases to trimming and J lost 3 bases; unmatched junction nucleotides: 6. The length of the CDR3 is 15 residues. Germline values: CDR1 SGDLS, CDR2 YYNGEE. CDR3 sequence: CASSKGTGDNQPQHF. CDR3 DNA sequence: TGTGCCAGCAGCAAGGGGACAGGCGACAATCAGCCCCAGCATTTT.

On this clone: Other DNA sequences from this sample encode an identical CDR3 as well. The CDR3: CASSPQRGGTGELFF. The CDR3 DNA reads TGTGCCAGCTCACCCCAAAGGGGGGGAACCGGGGAGCTGTTTTTT. The chain combines TRBV18 with TRBJ2-2, with a tentative D call TRBD2 (7 bases). The length of the CDR3 is 15 residues. Germline CDR1 reads KGHSH; CDR2 reads LQKENI. V dropped 3 bases and J dropped 5 bases, with 13 bases sitting between them.

Written as DNA, the CDR3 is TGTGCCAGCAGCCCCGGAGCCCAAGGCACCGGGGAGCTGTTTTTT. Its protein product is CASSPGAQGTGELFF. V gene TRBV5-6 combines with J gene TRBJ2-2; D uncertain. Trimming took 4 bases from V and 4 from J, leaving 14 bases between them. The CDR3 has 15 amino acids. Per germline, CDR1 SGHDT and CDR2 YYEEEE.

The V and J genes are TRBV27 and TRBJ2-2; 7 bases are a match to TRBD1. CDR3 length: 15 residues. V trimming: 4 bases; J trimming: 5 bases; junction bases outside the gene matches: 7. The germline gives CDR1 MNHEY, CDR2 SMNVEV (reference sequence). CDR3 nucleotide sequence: TGTGCCAGCAGTTCCGAGGGGGCGTTAACCGGGGAGCTGTTTTTT. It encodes CASSSEGALTGELFF.

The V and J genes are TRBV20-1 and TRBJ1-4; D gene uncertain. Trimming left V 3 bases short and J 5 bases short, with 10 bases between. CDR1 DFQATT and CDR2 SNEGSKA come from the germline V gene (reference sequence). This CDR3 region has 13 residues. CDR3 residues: CSASSEINEKLFF. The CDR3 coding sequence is TGCAGTGCTAGTTCGGAGATAAATGAAAAACTGTTTTTT.

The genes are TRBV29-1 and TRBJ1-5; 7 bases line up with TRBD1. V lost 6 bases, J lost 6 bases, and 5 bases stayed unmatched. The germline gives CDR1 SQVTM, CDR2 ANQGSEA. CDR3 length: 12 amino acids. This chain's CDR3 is CSVQTGSQPQHF. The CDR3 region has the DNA TGCAGCGTCCAGACAGGGTCTCAGCCCCAGCATTTT.

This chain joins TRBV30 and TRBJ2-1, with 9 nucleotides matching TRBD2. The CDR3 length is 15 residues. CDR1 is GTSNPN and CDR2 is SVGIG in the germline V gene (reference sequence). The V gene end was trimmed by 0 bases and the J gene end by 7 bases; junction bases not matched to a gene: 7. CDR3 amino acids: CAWSVIAGASNEQFF. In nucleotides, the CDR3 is TGTGCCTGGAGTGTAATAGCGGGGGCAAGTAATGAGCAGTTCTTC.

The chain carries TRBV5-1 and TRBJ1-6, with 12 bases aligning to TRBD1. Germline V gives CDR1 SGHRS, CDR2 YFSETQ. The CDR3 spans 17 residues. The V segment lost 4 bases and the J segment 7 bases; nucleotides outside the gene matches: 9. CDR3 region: CASSPGTGGVFNSPLHF. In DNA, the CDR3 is TGCGCCAGCAGCCCTGGGACAGGGGGCGTCTTCAATTCACCCCTCCACTTT.